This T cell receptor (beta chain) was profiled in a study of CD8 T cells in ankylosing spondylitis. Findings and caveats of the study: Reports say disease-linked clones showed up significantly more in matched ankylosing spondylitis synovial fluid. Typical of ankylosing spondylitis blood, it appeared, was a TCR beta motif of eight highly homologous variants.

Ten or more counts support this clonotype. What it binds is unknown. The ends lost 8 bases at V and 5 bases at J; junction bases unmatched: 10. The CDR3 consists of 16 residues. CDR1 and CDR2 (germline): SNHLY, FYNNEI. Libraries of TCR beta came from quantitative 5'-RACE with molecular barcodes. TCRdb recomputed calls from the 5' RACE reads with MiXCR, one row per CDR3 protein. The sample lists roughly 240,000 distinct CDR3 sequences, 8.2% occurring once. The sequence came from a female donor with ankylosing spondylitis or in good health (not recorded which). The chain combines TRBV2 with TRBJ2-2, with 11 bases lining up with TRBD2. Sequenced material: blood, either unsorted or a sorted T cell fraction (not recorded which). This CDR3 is CASRGLAVGRTGELFF. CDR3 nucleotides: TGTGCCAGCCGGGGACTAGCGGTCGGTAGGACCGGGGAGCTGTTTTTT.